This entry concerns a single T cell receptor (beta chain). CDR1 and CDR2 (germline): SGHNT, YENEEA. J was trimmed by 5 bases and V by 0 bases; bases with no gene match: 10. The CDR3 has 17 amino acids. This sample is drawn from a study of Ad26.COV2.S vaccination and SARS-CoV-2 variants. Treatment meaning: around 19 received Ad26.COV2.S at low or high dose, single or two shots; about 5 received placebo; per-sample allocation not given. After the first vaccine or placebo injection, samples were drawn on day 63. TCRdb keeps only in-frame clones here, not all; method: immunoSEQ multiplex PCR. The repertoire includes fewer than 500,000 clones, 80% to 95% of them detected once, and less than 4.5% sits in the top ten.

Material: peripheral blood, obtained in a trial of Ad26.COV2.S vaccine versus placebo. This chain uses TRBV11-3 with TRBJ2-7; 10 nucleotides line up with TRBD2. This receptor was obtained from a person between 18 and 65 years old who received the Ad26.COV2.S COVID-19 vaccine or a placebo. This chain's CDR3 is CASSLDLAGEVANEQYF. CDR3 bases: TGTGCCAGCAGCTTAGACCTAGCGGGAGAGGTAGCCAACGAGCAGTACTTC.